This T cell receptor beta chain was recovered during a study of T cells after yellow fever vaccination. A single record per CDR3 protein comes from TCRdb applying MiXCR to the 5' RACE reads. Of nearly 350,000 distinct CDR3 sequences listed, about 7.8% were seen once; the top ten hold around 17%. The length of the CDR3 is 13 residues. Germline CDR1 SGHTA, CDR2 FQGTGA. V shed 5 bases and J shed 5 bases, with 10 bases lying between them. This clonotype appeared a few times. The chain employs TRBV7-3 and TRBJ1-5; D is unresolved. The receptor was isolated from a man between 18 and 29 years old who received the YFV17D yellow fever vaccine. Source: PBMCs, taken about 49 days after the first yellow fever vaccination. This CDR3 reads CASSPKRDQPQHF. CDR3 coding DNA: TGTGCCAGCAGCCCAAAAAGAGATCAGCCCCAGCATTTT.